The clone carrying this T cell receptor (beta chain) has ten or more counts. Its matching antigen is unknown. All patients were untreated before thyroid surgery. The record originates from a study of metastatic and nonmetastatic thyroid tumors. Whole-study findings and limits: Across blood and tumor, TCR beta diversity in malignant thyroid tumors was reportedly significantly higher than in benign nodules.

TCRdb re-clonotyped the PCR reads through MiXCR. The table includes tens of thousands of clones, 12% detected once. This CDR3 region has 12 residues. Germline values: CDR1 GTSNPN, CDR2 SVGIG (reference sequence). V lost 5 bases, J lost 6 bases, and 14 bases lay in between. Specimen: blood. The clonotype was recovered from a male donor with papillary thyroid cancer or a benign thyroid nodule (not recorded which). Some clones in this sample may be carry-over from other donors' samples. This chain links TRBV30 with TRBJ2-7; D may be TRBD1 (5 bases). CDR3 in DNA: TGTGCCTGGTCCAGGCCAGGGATCGAGCAGTACTTC. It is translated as CAWSRPGIEQYF. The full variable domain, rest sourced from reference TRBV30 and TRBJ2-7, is SQTIHQWPATLVQPVGSPLSLECTVEGTSNPNLYWYRQAAGRGLQLLFYSVGIGQISSEVPQNLSASRPQDRQFILSSKKLLLSDSGFYLCAWSRPGIEQYFGPGTRLTVT.